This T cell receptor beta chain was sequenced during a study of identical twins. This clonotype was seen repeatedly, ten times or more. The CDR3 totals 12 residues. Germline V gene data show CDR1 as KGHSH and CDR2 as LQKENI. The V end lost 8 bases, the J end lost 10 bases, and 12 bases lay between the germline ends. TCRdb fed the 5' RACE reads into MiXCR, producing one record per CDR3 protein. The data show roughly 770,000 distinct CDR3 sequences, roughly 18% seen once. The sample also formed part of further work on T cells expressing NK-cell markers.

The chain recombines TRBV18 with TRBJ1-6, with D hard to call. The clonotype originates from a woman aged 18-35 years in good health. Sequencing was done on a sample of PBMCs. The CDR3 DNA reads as TGTGCCAGCAGCCCCCGAGACTCACCCCTCCACTTT. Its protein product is CASSPRDSPLHF. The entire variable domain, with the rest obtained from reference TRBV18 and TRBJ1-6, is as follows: NAGVMQNPRHLVRRRGQEARLRCSPMKGHSHVYWYRQLPEEGLKFMVYLQKENIIDESGMPKERFSAEFPKEGPSILRIQQVVRGDSAAYFCASSPRDSPLHFGNGTRLTVT.